The 10 T cell receptor beta chains below come from one sample, sequenced in a study of blood T cell repertoires in COVID-19. The protocol was immunoSEQ multiplex PCR, while the TCRdb copy is restricted to in-frame clones and leaves out a portion. This sample has fewer than 250,000 clones, with approximately 90% found just once. The sequenced sample was PBMCs or T cells enriched from blood (not recorded which). All receptors derive from a woman in her forties in a cohort exposed to, infected with or recovered from COVID-19 (not recorded which).

The chain combines TRBV4-1 with TRBJ2-7, with TRBD2 matching 10 bases. The CDR3 sequence is 16 residues long. Losses at the gene ends were 4 bases for V and 3 bases for J; bases not matched to a gene: 9. Germline CDR1 MGHRA, CDR2 YSYEKL. CDR3 loop: CASSPTGGTSVYEQYF. CDR3 sequence (DNA): TGCGCCAGCAGCCCTACCGGGGGGACTAGCGTCTACGAGCAGTACTTC.

The rearrangement links TRBV11-3 to TRBJ2-7, with 11 bases lining up with TRBD2. The CDR3 runs 19 residues. Trimming at V came to 4 bases and at J to 6 bases, leaving 20 bases not matched to a gene. Germline lookup yields CDR1 SGHNT and CDR2 YENEEA. CDR3: CASSSRGRRPSGRLVEQYF. The DNA of the CDR3 is TGTGCCAGCAGCTCGAGAGGGCGACGGCCTAGCGGGAGGTTGGTCGAGCAGTACTTC.

The chain combines TRBV5-1 with TRBJ2-1; D call uncertain. This CDR3 spans 15 amino acids. Germline V gene data show CDR1 as SGHRS and CDR2 as YFSETQ. Trimming removed 6 bases at V and 0 bases at J, with 13 bases between. The CDR3 spells CASIRDPVSYNEQFF. The CDR3 bases are TGCGCCAGCATCCGAGATCCCGTCTCCTACAATGAGCAGTTCTTC.

The chain carries TRBV27 and TRBJ2-2; 7 bases fit TRBD2. The CDR3 loop spans 13 amino acids. The germline V gene encodes CDR1 MNHEY and CDR2 SMNVEV (reference sequence). With V trimmed by 7 bases and J by 4 bases, 3 bases remained unmatched. The CDR3, as DNA: TGTGCCAGCACTAGCGGAGTCACCGGGGAGCTGTTTTTT. Residues: CASTSGVTGELFF.

The chain links TRBV6-1 to TRBJ1-1, with TRBD1 matching over 8 bases. CDR3 size: 16 residues. V gave up 4 bases and J gave up 3 bases; unmatched junction bases: 10. Germline-derived CDR1 and CDR2 are MNHNS and SASEGT. CDR3 amino acids: CASSGGRGLGYTEAFF. The DNA of the CDR3 is TGTGCCAGCAGTGGTGGCAGGGGGCTCGGGTACACTGAAGCTTTCTTT.

The gene calls are TRBV3-1 (or the pseudogene TRBV3-2) and TRBJ1-2, with a possible D match to TRBD1 (5 bases). The CDR3 extends over 13 amino acids. Germline CDR1 reads LGHDT; CDR2 reads YNNKEL (reference sequence). V was trimmed by 4 bases and J by 7 bases, leaving 13 bases between them. CDR3 nucleotide sequence: TGTGCCAGCAGCCCGGGGGGAACTACTGGCTACACCTTC. Encoded protein: CASSPGGTTGYTF.

The genes are TRBV7-9 and TRBJ2-7; D may be TRBD2 (6 bases). V gave up 3 bases and J gave up 7 bases, with 7 bases separating them. The CDR3 is made up of 11 amino acids. CDR1 and CDR2 from the germline V gene are SEHNR and FQNEAQ (reference sequence). DNA of the CDR3: TGTGCCAGCAGCTTTAGCGGAGAGCAGTACTTC. Encoded protein: CASSFSGEQYF.

The rearrangement links TRBV7-2 to TRBJ1-2; perhaps TRBD1 as D (6 bases). The CDR3 length is 13 residues. Looked up from germline, CDR1 is SGHTA and CDR2 is FQGNSA. The V gene lost 11 bases and the J gene lost 1 base, with 14 bases spanning the gap. The CDR3 here is CAQQGLLNYGYTF. CDR3 DNA sequence: TGTGCCCAACAGGGTTTGCTTAACTATGGCTACACCTTC.

The rearrangement uses TRBV6-2 or TRBV6-3 and TRBJ1-5; TRBD1 agrees at 8 bases. Per germline, CDR1 MNHEY and CDR2 SVGEGT. CDR3 length: 14 amino acids. V lost 6 bases to trimming and J lost 4 bases; unmatched junction nucleotides: 5. CDR3 sequence: CASSRTGINQPQHF. The CDR3 DNA follows: TGTGCCAGCAGCCGGACAGGGATTAATCAGCCCCAGCATTTT.

This chain links TRBV4-3 with TRBJ1-3; 7 nucleotides agree with TRBD1. The CDR3 runs to 15 residues. The V segment lost 1 base and the J segment 4 bases; nucleotides outside the gene matches: 4. Germline CDR1 and CDR2: LGHNA and YSLEER. The CDR3 reads CASSQATGDGNTIYF. The CDR3 bases are TGCGCCAGCAGCCAAGCAACAGGGGACGGAAACACCATATATTTT.